Here is one T cell receptor beta chain with its context. This clone was seen a few times. No cognate antigen has been identified for it. Base qualities are not at hand, and no much larger clone is one base apart. The data were taken from a study of graft-versus-host responses after intestinal transplantation (dated by TCRdb to 2020 to 2023). About the investigation overall: Multivisceral, liver-intestinal, or isolated intestinal transplants were received by the recipients. Every recipient was given anti-thymocyte globulin induction, followed by around three years of maintenance tacrolimus and steroids. Graft-versus-host and host-versus-graft alloreactive T cell clones were tracked in the graft, circulation and bone marrow after intestinal transplantation using bulk TCR-beta CDR3 sequencing. To identify alloreactive clones, pre-transplant mixed lymphocyte reaction products were sequenced and then compared with unstimulated pre-transplant donor and recipient T cells. A cohort of about 26 intestinal transplant recipients, including one retransplant, was enrolled, and a few patients lacking pretransplant specimens were excluded. Donor T cell macrochimerism was defined as a peak of at least 4% donor T cells among recipient peripheral blood mononuclear cells. Samples from a few later patients were sequenced in-house on an Illumina MiSeq with MiXCR processing rather than by the commercial service. Here is what the overall study found, with its caveats: Early after transplant, declines in HvG clones were associated with peak levels of circulating GvH clones. Patients with donor T cell macrochimerism had high GvH to HvG T cell clonal ratios in their allografts. The conclusions were limited by the relatively low number and heterogeneity of the intestinal transplant patients. GvH clones turned up in recipient bone marrow, with some appearing earlier in ileal mucosa or blood, a pattern consistent with an intestinal mucosal origin.

In the first month after transplant, blood samples were collected up to 4 times, and after that at least monthly when available. Including cysteine and phenylalanine, the CDR3 has 14 amino acids. Of the read, only the CDR3 DNA is kept; its 42 bases are in frame from base 1. V is reduced by 5 bases and J by 8 bases, leaving a spacing of 15 bases between them. CDR1 and CDR2, per the germline V gene (reference sequence), are LNHDA and SQIVND. The library was produced with the immunoSEQ multiplex PCR assay. High-throughput TCR-beta CDR3 sequencing of genomic DNA from most patients was performed by Adaptive Biotechnologies. Per the authors' processing: TCR sequencing data for roughly 20 patients were retrieved from Adaptive's ImmunoSEQ software; a few other patients were processed with MiXCR and VDJtools. CDR3 nucleotide sequences shared between donor and recipient were removed because their origin could not be assigned. At least 2-fold expansion over unstimulated cells and a minimum CFSE-low frequency of 0.002% (template counts) or 0.001% (read counts) were required for clones to be classified as alloreactive. Clones were considered mappable if detected in sequenced pre-transplant spleen, lymph node, or MLR CFSE-low populations of the donor or recipient. Cumulative frequency of alloreactive clones was calculated as a percentage of all sequences weighted by copy number. TCRdb retrieved this table from immuneACCESS and kept in-frame rearrangements only. Not all clones are present; in checked studies, unresolved V genes account for under half, and no reason is known for the remainder. The DNA was the basis for D and trimming; V, J and clone size are from that table. For this sample there are 11,000 to 15,000 clones; around 96% appear just once. The top ten clones comprise 0.65% to 0.9% of the sample.

The specimen was PBMCs, collected 9 days after transplant. The origin of this receptor is a human patient who received an intestinal transplant, so some T cells may come from the graft donor. The V and J segments used are TRBV19 and TRBJ2-2, with the D segment identity uncertain. The DNA sequence reads TGTGCCAGTAGTGAAGGTCAGCGCGGTGGGGAGCTGTTTTTT. This gives the protein CASSEGQRGGELFF.